The present T cell receptor beta chain was sequenced within a study of cytomegalovirus exposure and HLA in healthy donors. Study results and caveats: The study labeled around 160 TCR beta chains cytomegalovirus-associated.

60 Vbeta and 13 Jbeta primers were used in PCR. Here immunoSEQ multiplex PCR was the method, and the copy in TCRdb shows in-frame clones only, minus some. The table records about 200,000 clones, approximately 78% of them present only once. Among the donors, all were healthy bone marrow donors. With regard to this clone: Its target is unknown.

In germline, CDR1 is SGHRS, CDR2 YFSETQ. This CDR3 region has 17 residues. The ends lost 3 bases at V and 5 bases at J; junction bases unmatched: 15. The specimen was PBMCs. The sequence came from a man aged 25 to 45 in good health and CMV-seronegative. The genes are TRBV5-1 and TRBJ2-5; 8 nucleotides agree with TRBD1. This CDR3 reads CASSYPPADRVIETQYF. CDR3 DNA: TGCGCCAGCAGCTATCCACCCGCGGACAGGGTGATTGAGACCCAGTACTTC.